The sequence of this TCR beta chain was determined in a study of spatial heterogeneity in lung cancer. Study-wide background: Detected sequences consistently included more beta-chain ones than alpha-chain ones. Averaged across combinations, each unique TCR and UMI pairing appeared more than ten times in raw reads, which were uncorrected.

Stated time point: sample taken at primary tumor resection. Tumor, nontumor lung or frozen PBMC supplied whole RNA, sequenced without sorting. Study-level results: Counts that tracked tumor mutation counts were those of expanded intratumoral alpha and beta TCRs.

Every TCR cDNA molecule bore a unique molecular identifier. MiXCR, run by TCRdb on the 5' RACE reads, gives a single entry per CDR3 protein. The data hold approximately 5,500 distinct CDR3 sequences, with about 15% observed a single time. This clonotype is deemed medium-sized. The antigen is undetermined. This beta chain came through as a stray read in a library set up for alpha chains, and its size says little. The V gene's germline CDR1 is MNHNY and CDR2 SVGAGI (reference sequence). With V trimmed by 6 bases and J by 0 bases, 2 bases remained unmatched. There are 13 residues in the CDR3. The clonotype comes from a male donor with early-stage non-small cell lung cancer. This chain connects TRBV6-6 to TRBJ2-7, with 7 bases matching TRBD2. The source material was lung tumor tissue, sampled at surgery. CDR3 in amino acids: CASSRGDSYEQYF. CDR3 bases: TGTGCCAGCAGCCGGGGGGACTCCTACGAGCAGTACTTC.